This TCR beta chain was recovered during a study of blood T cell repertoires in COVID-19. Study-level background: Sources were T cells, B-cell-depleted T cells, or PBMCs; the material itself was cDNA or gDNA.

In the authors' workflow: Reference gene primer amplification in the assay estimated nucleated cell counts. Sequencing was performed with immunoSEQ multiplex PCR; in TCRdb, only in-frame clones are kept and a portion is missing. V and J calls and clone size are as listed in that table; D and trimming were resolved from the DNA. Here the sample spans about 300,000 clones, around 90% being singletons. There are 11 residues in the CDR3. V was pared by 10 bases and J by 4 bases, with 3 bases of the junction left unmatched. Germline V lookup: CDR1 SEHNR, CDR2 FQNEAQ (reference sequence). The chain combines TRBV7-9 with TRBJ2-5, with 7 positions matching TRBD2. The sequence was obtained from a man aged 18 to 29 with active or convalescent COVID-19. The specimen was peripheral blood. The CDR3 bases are TGTGCCATCCCGGGGGGAGAGACCCAGTACTTC. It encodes CAIPGGETQYF. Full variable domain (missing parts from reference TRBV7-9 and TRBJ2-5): DTGVSQNPRHKITKRGQNVTFRCDPISEHNRLYWYRQTLGQGPEFLTYFQNEAQLEKSRLLSDRFSAERPKGSFSTLEIQRTEQGDSAMYLCAIPGGETQYFGPGTRLLVL.